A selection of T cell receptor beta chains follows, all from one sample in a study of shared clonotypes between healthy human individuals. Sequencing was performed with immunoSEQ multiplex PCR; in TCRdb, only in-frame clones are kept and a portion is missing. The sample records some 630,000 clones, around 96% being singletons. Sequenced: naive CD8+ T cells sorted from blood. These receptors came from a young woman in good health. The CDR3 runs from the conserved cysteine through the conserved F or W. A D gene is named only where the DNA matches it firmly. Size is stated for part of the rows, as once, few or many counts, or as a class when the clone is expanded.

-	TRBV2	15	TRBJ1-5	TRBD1	TGTGCCAGCACCGACATGACAGGGAGCAATCAGCCCCAGCATTTT	CASTDMTGSNQPQHF
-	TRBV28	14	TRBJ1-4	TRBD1	TGTGCCAGCGGCAGGACAGGGATTAATGAAAAACTGTTTTTT	CASGRTGINEKLFF
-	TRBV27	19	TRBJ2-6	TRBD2	TGTGCCAGCAGCCCCTATAATAGAGCGGGAGTATCTGGGGCCAACGTCCTGACTTTC	CASSPYNRAGVSGANVLTF
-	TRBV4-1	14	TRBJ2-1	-	TGCGCCAGCAGCCAAGTGGGACCAATTAATGAGCAGTTCTTC	CASSQVGPINEQFF
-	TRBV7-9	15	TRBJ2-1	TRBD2	TGTGCCAGCAGCCCCGGACTAGCGGGAGTCAATGAGCAGTTCTTC	CASSPGLAGVNEQFF
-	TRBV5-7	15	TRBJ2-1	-	TGTGCCAGCAGCTTGTTAGAGAATCCGCACAATGAGCAGTTCTTC	CASSLLENPHNEQFF
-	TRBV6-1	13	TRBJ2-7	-	TGTGCCAGCAGTGAAGGCGGCTACTACGAGCAGTACTTC	CASSEGGYYEQYF
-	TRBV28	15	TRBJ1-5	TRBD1	TGTGCCAGCAGGTCACCGACAGGGATCAATCAGCCCCAGCATTTT	CASRSPTGINQPQHF
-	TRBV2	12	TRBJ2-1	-	TGTGCCAGCTCTCCCAGACGCGATGAGCAGTTCTTC	CASSPRRDEQFF
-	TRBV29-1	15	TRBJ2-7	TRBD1	TGCAGCGTCGCCGCCCCTGACAGGGCAGCCTACGAGCAGTACTTC	CSVAAPDRAAYEQYF
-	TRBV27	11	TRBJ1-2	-	TGTGCCAGCAGAACGCTTTATGGCTACACCTTC	CASRTLYGYTF
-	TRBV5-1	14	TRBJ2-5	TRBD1	TGCGCCAGCAGCGTAGGGACAGACCAAGAGACCCAGTACTTC	CASSVGTDQETQYF
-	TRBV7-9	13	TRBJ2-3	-	TGTGCCAGCAGCCCCTTACCTCAAGCAGGCGTATATTTT	CASSPLPQAGVYF
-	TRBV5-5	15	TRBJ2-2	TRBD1	TGTGCCAGCAGCTCCGACAGGGCGAACACCGGGGAGCTGTTTTTT	CASSSDRANTGELFF
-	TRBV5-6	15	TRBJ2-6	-	TGTGCCAGCAGTTCCTACAGATCTGGGGCCAACGTCCTGACTTTC	CASSSYRSGANVLTF
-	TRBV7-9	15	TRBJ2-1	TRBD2	TGTGCCAGCAGTGATCCGGGACTAGCGGACAATGAGCAGTTCTTC	CASSDPGLADNEQFF
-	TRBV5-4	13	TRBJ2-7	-	TGTGCCAGCAGCTACAGACTAGGGTACGAGCAGTACTTC	CASSYRLGYEQYF
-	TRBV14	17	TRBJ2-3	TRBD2	TGTGCCAGCAGCCAAGATCCTATAGCGGGCACATGGGATACGCAGTATTTT	CASSQDPIAGTWDTQYF
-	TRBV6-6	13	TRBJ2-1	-	TGTGCCAGCAGGGCTGAAAAGGACAATGAGCAGTTCTTC	CASRAEKDNEQFF
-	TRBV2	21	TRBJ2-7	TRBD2	TGTGCCAGCAGTTCCAACTTGGAGGAGTGGTTTGGCAGCGGGAGAGACCACGAGCAGTACTTC	CASSSNLEEWFGSGRDHEQYF
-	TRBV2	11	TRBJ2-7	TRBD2	TGTGCTATTGGTCGGGGGGGAGAGCAGTACTTC	CAIGRGGEQYF
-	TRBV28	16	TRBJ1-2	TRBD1	TGTGCCAGCAGTTTACGACAGGGGCCTTCTAACTATGGCTACACCTTC	CASSLRQGPSNYGYTF
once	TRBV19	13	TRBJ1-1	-	TGTGCCGACCTAGGGGGACAAAACACTGAAGCTTTCTTT	CADLGGQNTEAFF
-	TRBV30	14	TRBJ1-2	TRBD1	TGTGCCTGGAGGCCGGGACAGGGCTTATGGGGCTACACCTTC	CAWRPGQGLWGYTF
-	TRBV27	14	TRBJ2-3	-	TGTGCCAGCAGTCCGGGGATACTAGGAGATACGCAGTATTTT	CASSPGILGDTQYF
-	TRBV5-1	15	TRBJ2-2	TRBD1	TGCGCCAGCAGCTTACGGACAGGGAAGGCCGGGGAGCTGTTTTTT	CASSLRTGKAGELFF
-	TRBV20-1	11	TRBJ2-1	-	TGCAGTGCTAGATCTGACAGCGAGCAGTTCTTC	CSARSDSEQFF
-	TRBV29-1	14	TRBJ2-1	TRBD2	TGCAGCGTGCTCAAGCGGGAGAGTCTCAATGAGCAGTTCTTC	CSVLKRESLNEQFF
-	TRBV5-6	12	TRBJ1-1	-	TGTGCCAGCAGCTTAGCGGGTAAGGAAGCTTTCTTT	CASSLAGKEAFF
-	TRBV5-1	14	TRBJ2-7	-	TGCGCCAGCAGCGAAGGACTGGCGTACTACGAGCAGTACTTC	CASSEGLAYYEQYF
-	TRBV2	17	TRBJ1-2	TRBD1	TGTGCCAGCAGCCCAGGAAAGGACAGGGGGTCCCAGAACACCTACACCTTC	CASSPGKDRGSQNTYTF
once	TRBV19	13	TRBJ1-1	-	TGTGCCAGTAGTATAGGCGAGAACACTGAAGCTTTCTTT	CASSIGENTEAFF
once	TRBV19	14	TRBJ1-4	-	TGTGCCAGTAGCAGCGACGGTGAGTGGGAAAAACTGTTTTTT	CASSSDGEWEKLFF
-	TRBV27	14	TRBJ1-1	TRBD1	TGTGCCAGCAGTACACAGGGGGCAGGCACTGAAGCTTTCTTT	CASSTQGAGTEAFF
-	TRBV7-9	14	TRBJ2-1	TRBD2	TGTGCCAGCAGTTCTAGCGGGAGAAACAATGAGCAGTTCTTC	CASSSSGRNNEQFF
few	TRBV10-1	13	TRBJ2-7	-	TGCGCCAGCAGTGAGGGCAGAACCTACGAGCAGTACTTC	CASSEGRTYEQYF
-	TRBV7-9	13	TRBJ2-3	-	TGTGCCAGCAGCTTTTCAAGCACAGATACGCAGTATTTT	CASSFSSTDTQYF
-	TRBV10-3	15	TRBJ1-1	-	TGTGCCATCAGTGGCGTAGGACGGACGAACACTGAAGCTTTCTTT	CAISGVGRTNTEAFF
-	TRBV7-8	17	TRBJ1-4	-	TGTGCCAGCAGCTTGGCATGGGCAGGGGTTAACTTGGGAAAACTGTTTTTT	CASSLAWAGVNLGKLFF
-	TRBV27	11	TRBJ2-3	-	TGTGCCACCCTAGGAACAGATACGCAGTATTTT	CATLGTDTQYF
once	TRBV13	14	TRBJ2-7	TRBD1	TGTGCCAGCAGCTTAGGGACAGGGCGTTTAGTGAAGTACTTC	CASSLGTGRLVKYF
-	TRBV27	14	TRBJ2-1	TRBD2	TGTGCCAGCAGTGGGCTAGCGGGGCGGGATGAGCAGTTCTTC	CASSGLAGRDEQFF
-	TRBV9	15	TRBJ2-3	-	TGTGCCAGCAGCGCTGCCCCACCGGGTACAGATACGCAGTATTTT	CASSAAPPGTDTQYF
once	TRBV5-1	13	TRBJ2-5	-	TGCGCCAGCGGCACGGGAGTCCAAGAGACCCAGTACTTC	CASGTGVQETQYF
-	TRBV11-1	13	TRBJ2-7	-	TGTGCCAGCAGCTTATTAGGGGGTGCCGAGCAGTACTTC	CASSLLGGAEQYF
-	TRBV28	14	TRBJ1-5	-	TGTGCCAGCAGTTTATATGCGGGGAGGCAGCCCCAGCATTTT	CASSLYAGRQPQHF
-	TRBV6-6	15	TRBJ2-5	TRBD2	TGTGCCAGCAGTTACCTAGCGGGAGACAGAGAGACCCAGTACTTC	CASSYLAGDRETQYF
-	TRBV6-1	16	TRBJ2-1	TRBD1	TGTGCCAGCAGTGAAGCCCCCGGGACAGGGAACAATGAGCAGTTCTTC	CASSEAPGTGNNEQFF
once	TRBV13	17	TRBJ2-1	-	TGTGCCAGCAGCCGTGGGGGCCCCTTATCCGGATACAATGAGCAGTTCTTC	CASSRGGPLSGYNEQFF
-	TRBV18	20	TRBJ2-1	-	TGTGCCAGCTCAACGGCCCCATCTACTAGTCGTCCTCATGCCCTGGATGAGCAGTTCTTC	CASSTAPSTSRPHALDEQFF
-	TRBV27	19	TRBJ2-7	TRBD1	TGTGCCAGCAGTTTAAGAGGACAGGTCTGGGGATTGAGGGACTACGAGCAGTACTTC	CASSLRGQVWGLRDYEQYF
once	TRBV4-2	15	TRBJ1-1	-	TGTGCCAGCAGCCAAGCCCATCGCGGGCTCACTGAAGCTTTCTTT	CASSQAHRGLTEAFF
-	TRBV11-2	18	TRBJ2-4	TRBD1	TGTGCCAGCAGCTTACGCAGTTTAAGGGGGCTAGCCAAAAACATTCAGTACTTC	CASSLRSLRGLAKNIQYF
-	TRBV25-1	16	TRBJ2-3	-	TGTGCCAGCAGTGAATATCGAGCGGCTAGCACAGATACGCAGTATTTT	CASSEYRAASTDTQYF
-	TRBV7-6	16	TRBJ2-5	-	TGTGCCAGCAGCTTCGACAGCCCCAGTCCTCAAGAGACCCAGTACTTC	CASSFDSPSPQETQYF
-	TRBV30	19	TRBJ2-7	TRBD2	TGTGCCTGGAGTTCTAAAACCCGCCCAACTAGCGGGCGATACTACGAGCAGTACTTC	CAWSSKTRPTSGRYYEQYF
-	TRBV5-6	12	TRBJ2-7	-	TGTGCCAGCAGCGGTGTCTCCTACGAGCAGTACTTC	CASSGVSYEQYF
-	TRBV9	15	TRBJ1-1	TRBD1	TGTGCCAGCAGTCGGGGAGGGGGCGCGGGTACTGAAGCTTTCTTT	CASSRGGGAGTEAFF
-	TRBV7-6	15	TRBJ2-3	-	TGTGCCAGCAGCTTCGGGGCGGTGGTCTCAGATACGCAGTATTTT	CASSFGAVVSDTQYF